The clone carrying this T cell receptor beta chain has a single count. The data stem from a study of blood T cell repertoires in COVID-19. The germline V gene encodes CDR1 SGDLS and CDR2 YYNGEE. V was cut by 3 bases and J by 6 bases, with 16 bases left in between. This CDR3 comprises 15 residues. Some clones are missing from TCRdb's copy, which holds only in-frame ones; the method was immunoSEQ multiplex PCR. This repertoire shows approximately 400,000 clones, 88% found once; its top ten account for 10% to 15%. The J gene is TRBJ1-5, the V gene TRBV9; possible D gene TRBD1, 5 bases. The material sequenced was peripheral blood. This receptor was taken from a woman aged 50 to 60 with COVID-19, enrolled during active disease. CDR3 sequence: CASSDRPGGGQPQHF. The CDR3 DNA is TGTGCCAGCAGCGACCGCCCGGGGGGAGGTCAGCCCCAGCATTTT. Variable domain in full (rest from reference TRBV9 and TRBJ1-5): DSGVTQTPKHLITATGQRVTLRCSPRSGDLSVYWYQQSLDQGLQFLIQYYNGEERAKGNILERFSAQQFPDLHSELNLSSLELGDSALYFCASSDRPGGGQPQHFGDGTRLSIL.